This T cell receptor beta chain was recovered during a study of OX40 agonist ivuxolimab in advanced cancers. This CDR3 comprises 12 residues. Trimming pared 3 bases from V and 8 bases from J, leaving 8 bases between. CDR1 is LNHDA, CDR2 SQIVND, per germline (reference sequence). Measured with immunoSEQ multiplex PCR; TCRdb has only the in-frame clones, and not every one. The sample includes just over 40,000 clones, around 83% of them seen just once. This clone was counted once. What it binds is unknown. Whole-study findings and limits: What antigens the expanded peripheral T cells recognized was never established. Blood T cells, both CD4+ and CD8+, expanded clonally by week 6 at 0.1 to 3.0 mg/kg. Certain nonresponding patients likewise had low normalized T-cell clonal expansion.

The source was CD4+ or CD8+ T cells sorted from blood, collected in a trial of the OX40 agonist ivuxolimab. The sequence derives from an adult with an advanced solid tumor such as melanoma, head and neck, liver or kidney cancer. The chain joins TRBV19 to TRBJ2-1; tentative D call: TRBD1 (5 bases). The CDR3 coding sequence is TGTGCCAGTAGTATCAGGGTACATGAGCAGTTCTTC. Encoded protein: CASSIRVHEQFF. The full variable domain, in which reference TRBV19 and TRBJ2-1 provide the parts outside the CDR3, is DGGITQSPKYLFRKEGQNVTLSCEQNLNHDAMYWYRQDPGQGLRLIYYSQIVNDFQKGDIAEGYSVSREKKESFPLTVTSAQKNPTAFYLCASSIRVHEQFFGPGTRLTVL.